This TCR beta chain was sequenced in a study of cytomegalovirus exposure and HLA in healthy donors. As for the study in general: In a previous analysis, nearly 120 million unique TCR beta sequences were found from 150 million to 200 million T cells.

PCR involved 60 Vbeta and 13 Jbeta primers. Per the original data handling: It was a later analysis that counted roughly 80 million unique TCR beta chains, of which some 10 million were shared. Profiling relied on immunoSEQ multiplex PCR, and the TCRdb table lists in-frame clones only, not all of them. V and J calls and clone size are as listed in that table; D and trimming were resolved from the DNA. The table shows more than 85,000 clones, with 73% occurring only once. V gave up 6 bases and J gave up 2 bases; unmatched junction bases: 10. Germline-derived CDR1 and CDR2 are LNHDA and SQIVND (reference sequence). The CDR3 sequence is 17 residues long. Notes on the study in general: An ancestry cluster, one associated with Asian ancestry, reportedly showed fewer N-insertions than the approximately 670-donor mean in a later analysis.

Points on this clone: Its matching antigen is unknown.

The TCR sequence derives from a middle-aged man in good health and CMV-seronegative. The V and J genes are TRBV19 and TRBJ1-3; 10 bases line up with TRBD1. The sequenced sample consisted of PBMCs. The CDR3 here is CASRYSVGTGAGNTIYF. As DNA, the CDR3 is TGTGCCAGTAGATATTCCGTCGGGACAGGGGCTGGAAACACCATATATTTT.